Listed below are T cell receptor beta chains from one sample, sequenced in a study of shared clonotypes between healthy human individuals. Some clones are missing from TCRdb's copy, which holds only in-frame ones; the method was immunoSEQ multiplex PCR. Of about 990,000 clones listed, 75% to 85% are singletons. Sequencing input: memory CD4+ T cells from PBMCs. Receptor source: a young man in good health. Some clones in this sample may be carry-over from other donors' samples. Both conserved end residues are part of each CDR3. A D gene is named only where the DNA matches it firmly.

>TRBJ2-7|TRBV30|-
CAWSVQSRSYEQYF
>TRBJ2-3|TRBV5-1|TRBD2
CASSLSWTSGTDTQYF
>TRBJ2-2|TRBV5-8|TRBD1
CASSPGTGGAGELFF
>TRBJ2-1|TRBV2|-
CASSLASGDEQFF
>TRBJ1-2|TRBV28|-
CASREERGTNYGYTF
>TRBJ2-1|TRBV5-1|TRBD2
CASSTRTSGSSEQFF
>TRBJ2-7|TRBV18|-
CASSPNHRSYEQYF
>TRBJ1-6|TRBV6-5|-
CASSYSGNSPLHF
>TRBJ1-1|TRBV28|-
CASSSPFEGLKLNTEAFF
>TRBJ2-6|TRBV5-4|-
CASSRDIPGANVLTF
>TRBJ1-4|TRBV28|TRBD1
CASSLGGQGGEKLFF
>TRBJ2-1|TRBV7-2|TRBD2
CASSPRGTSGSSYNEQFF
>TRBJ2-2|TRBV6-1|-
CASRLGGGELFF
>TRBJ2-5|TRBV29-1|TRBD2
CSAGRGEETQYF
>TRBJ1-1|TRBV5-5|-
CASSLAEIGTTEAFF
>TRBJ2-3|TRBV7-2|-
CASSLVQGADTQYF
>TRBJ2-5|TRBV28|TRBD1
CASSPPGQLETQYF
>TRBJ2-7|TRBV11-1|-
CASSKFLDGDEQYF
>TRBJ1-2|TRBV6-5|-
CASSQTGSTYGYTF
>TRBJ2-1|TRBV2|TRBD2
CASSEGRGAYNEQFF
>TRBJ2-7|TRBV2|-
CASIPGIEYEQYF
>TRBJ2-7|TRBV5-1|-
CASSLEAYYEQYF
>TRBJ2-1|TRBV28|TRBD2
CASFASGTSGRGEQFF
>TRBJ2-2|TRBV4-2|TRBD1
CASSLRDRVYTGELFF
>-|TRBV4-2|TRBD1
CASSQEVPSPTSRGNEQFF
>TRBJ1-1|TRBV29-1|-
CSVRQNTEAFF
>TRBJ2-3|TRBV5-1|-
CASSLAAGGYTDTQYF
>TRBJ2-2|TRBV7-2|-
CASSPRVGGTGELFF
>TRBJ1-3|TRBV29-1|-
CSVTQSGNTIYF
>TRBJ1-5|TRBV18|-
CASSPISGVTQPQHF
>TRBJ2-1|TRBV5-4|-
CASTSHQGAPSYNEQFF
>TRBJ2-7|TRBV7-9|-
CASSSTAYEQYF
>TRBJ1-2|TRBV7-2|-
CASRLSLGNYGYTF
>TRBJ2-7|TRBV2|-
CASRDSILSYEQYF
>TRBJ2-1|TRBV6-5|-
CASSSTTYNEQFF